One TCR beta chain is described in this entry. Generated by immunoSEQ multiplex PCR, the TCRdb table keeps only in-frame clones and is missing some. The data contain some 97,000 clones, about 90% of them singletons. The data are from a study of PD-L1 blockade in urothelial cancer. Patients each gave 1 to 8 samples, pretreatment and on-treatment. Germline CDR1 and CDR2: SGHVS and FNYEAQ. Losses at the gene ends were 2 bases for V and 0 bases for J; bases not matched to a gene: 1. This CDR3 region has 15 residues. The rearrangement links TRBV7-6 to TRBJ2-7; 10 nucleotides match TRBD2. The input for sequencing was PBMCs, taken around atezolizumab (anti-PD-L1) treatment. This clonotype was obtained from a woman older than 75 with urothelial cancer. CDR3: CASSLTSGNSYEQYF. In DNA form, the CDR3 reads TGTGCCAGCAGCTTAACTAGCGGGAACTCCTACGAGCAGTACTTC. The full variable domain, rest sourced from reference TRBV7-6 and TRBJ2-7, is GAGVSQSPRYKVTKRGQDVALRCDPISGHVSLYWYRQALGQGPEFLTYFNYEAQQDKSGLPNDRFSAERPEGSISTLTIQRTEQRDSAMYRCASSLTSGNSYEQYFGPGTRLTVT.